This entry features one T cell receptor (beta chain) sequence. V lost 4 bases, J lost 2 bases, and 16 bases lay in between. The CDR3 loop spans 15 amino acids. Looked up from germline, CDR1 is SGHDT and CDR2 is YYEEEE. The data originate from a study of control samples from healthy donors and cancer patients. Sequencing used immunoSEQ multiplex PCR; TCRdb keeps in-frame clones, though not all of them. Of some 51,000 clones listed, about 96% are singletons. What was sequenced was blood. The clonotype originates from a woman aged 18 to 35 in good health. The gene calls are TRBV5-6 and TRBJ2-7; D could derive from TRBD1 or TRBD2 (6 bases each). CDR3 coding DNA: TGTGCCAGCAGCGAGGGGGGACGGACCACCTACGAGCAGTACTTC. This encodes CASSEGGRTTYEQYF.